Each of the 18 T cell receptor beta chains below was sequenced from the same sample in a study of blood T cell repertoires in COVID-19. The assay was immunoSEQ multiplex PCR, and TCRdb's table has in-frame clones only and misses some. Of around 70,000 clones detected, roughly nine tenths appear once; the ten largest clones hold 6% to 8%. Sequencing input: peripheral blood. Receptors were obtained from a human donor in a cohort sampled during active COVID-19.

This chain uses TRBV11-2 with TRBJ2-1, with 12 nucleotides matching TRBD2. Per germline, CDR1 SGHAT and CDR2 FQNNGV. V was clipped by 1 base and J by 1 base; unmatched bases: 8. The CDR3 runs to 19 residues. CDR3 DNA sequence: TGTGCCAGCAGCTTAGGTAGGAAACTAGCGGGAGGTTCCTACAATGAGCAGTTCTTC. Its translation: CASSLGRKLAGGSYNEQFF.

A note on this clone: Other DNA sequences from this sample encode an identical CDR3 as well. This sequence joins TRBV7-2 and TRBJ2-1; D gene ambiguous. The V end lost 0 bases, the J end lost 0 bases, and 6 bases lay between the germline ends. Per germline, CDR1 SGHTA and CDR2 FQGNSA. CDR3 length equals 15 residues. The DNA of the CDR3 is TGTGCCAGCAGCTTAGCCGTGAGCTCCTACAATGAGCAGTTCTTC. It codes for CASSLAVSSYNEQFF. The full variable domain, with the rest looked up from reference TRBV7-2 and TRBJ2-1, is GAGVSQSPSNKVTEKGKDVELRCDPISGHTALYWYRQSLGQGLEFLIYFQGNSAPDKSGLPSDRFSAERTGGSVSTLTIQRTQQEDSAVYLCASSLAVSSYNEQFFGPGTRLTVL.

The chain has TRBV7-3 and TRBJ2-7; TRBD2 matches at 10 bases. V shed 5 bases and J 3 bases; nucleotides not matched to a gene: 4. Germline V lookup: CDR1 SGHTA, CDR2 FQGTGA. The CDR3 loop spans 14 amino acids. The CDR3 spells CASSISGGHYEQYF. CDR3 coding DNA: TGTGCCAGCAGCATTAGCGGGGGGCACTACGAGCAGTACTTC.

This chain joins TRBV7-9 and TRBJ2-2, with 7 bases matching TRBD2. This CDR3 is 15 amino acids long. The trim removed 1 base at V and 5 bases at J, leaving 4 bases unmatched. The germline V gene encodes CDR1 SEHNR and CDR2 FQNEAQ (reference sequence). CDR3 sequence (DNA): TGTGCCAGCAGCTTAGGACTAGCTGGGACCGGGGAGCTGTTTTTT. It translates to CASSLGLAGTGELFF. The full variable domain, with the rest looked up from reference TRBV7-9 and TRBJ2-2, is DTGVSQNPRHKITKRGQNVTFRCDPISEHNRLYWYRQTLGQGPEFLTYFQNEAQLEKSRLLSDRFSAERPKGSFSTLEIQRTEQGDSAMYLCASSLGLAGTGELFFGEGSRLTVL.

The chain links TRBV10-3 to TRBJ1-3, with D hard to call. Per germline, CDR1 ENHRY and CDR2 SYGVKD. Deletions cut 8 bases from V and 0 bases from J, with 11 bases between. This CDR3 spans 14 amino acids. In DNA form, the CDR3 reads TGTGCCATCTCGAGAGAAACCTCTGGAAACACCATATATTTT. This codes for CAISRETSGNTIYF.

The V and J genes are TRBV5-4 and TRBJ2-1, with 15 bases lining up with TRBD2. The CDR3 is 15 residues long. Germline CDR1 reads SGHNT; CDR2 reads YYREEE (reference sequence). The V and J ends lost 4 bases and 6 bases, in that order; junction bases with no gene match: 2. CDR3 region: CASSPGLAGGNEQFF. The CDR3 nucleotides are TGTGCCAGCAGCCCGGGACTAGCGGGAGGCAATGAGCAGTTCTTC.

J is TRBJ2-7 and V is TRBV5-6, with TRBD2 as a possible D gene (6 bases). Germline V gene sequence: CDR1 SGHDT, CDR2 YYEEEE. The CDR3 has 15 amino acids. V lost 0 bases, J lost 5 bases, and 15 bases lay in between. The CDR3 is CASSLGRETWNEQYF. The CDR3, as DNA: TGTGCCAGCAGCTTGGGCCGGGAGACGTGGAACGAGCAGTACTTC.

The rearrangement links TRBV28 to TRBJ1-5; no reliable D call. V dropped 11 bases and J dropped 0 bases, with 8 bases sitting between them. CDR1 and CDR2 from the germline V gene are MDHEN and SYDVKM. CDR3 length equals 12 residues. CDR3: CAVASSNQPQHF. CDR3 bases: TGTGCCGTGGCATCTAGCAATCAGCCCCAGCATTTT.

The chain joins TRBV27 to TRBJ2-3; D is uncertain. Per the germline V gene, CDR1 is MNHEY and CDR2 is SMNVEV (reference sequence). Trimming removed 3 bases from V and 1 base from J, with 14 bases in between. CDR3 length equals 16 residues. The CDR3 DNA reads TGTGCCAGCAGTTTGGGTGAGGCGTATGGCACAGATACGCAGTATTTT. It yields the protein CASSLGEAYGTDTQYF.

V is TRBV20-1 and J is TRBJ1-2; 10 bases are shared with TRBD1. Trimming took 3 bases from V and 4 from J; bases not matched to a gene: 5. This CDR3 contains 14 residues. The V gene's germline CDR1 is DFQATT and CDR2 SNEGSKA (reference sequence). The CDR3 loop reads CSASPTGGGYGYTF. CDR3 nucleotides: TGCAGTGCTAGTCCGACAGGGGGCGGCTATGGCTACACCTTC.

This chain links TRBV7-9 with TRBJ1-1; 10 nucleotides agree with TRBD1. This CDR3 has 14 residues. Germline V gene lookup returns CDR1 SEHNR and CDR2 FQNEAQ (reference sequence). Germline trimming cut 4 bases from V and 10 bases from J; bases unmatched to any gene: 9. The CDR3 protein is CASSSTGTGVGAFF. The CDR3 nucleotides read TGTGCCAGCAGCTCTACCGGGACAGGGGTTGGAGCTTTCTTT.

The chain recombines TRBV19 with TRBJ2-7, with 8 nucleotides matching TRBD1. The CDR3 contains 16 residues. Germline CDR1 is LNHDA and CDR2 is SQIVND (reference sequence). The trim removed 2 bases at V and 0 bases at J, leaving 6 bases unmatched. The CDR3 loop is CASSISGQASSYEQYF. The CDR3 bases are TGTGCCAGTAGTATATCGGGACAGGCAAGCTCCTACGAGCAGTACTTC.

The chain uses TRBV6-5 and TRBJ2-1; the D gene is possibly TRBD2 (5 bases). This CDR3 contains 15 residues. Trimming took 7 bases from V and 1 from J, leaving 14 bases between them. Germline V gene data show CDR1 as MNHEY and CDR2 as SVGAGI. The CDR3 DNA sequence: TGTGCCAGCATTCGAACTAGAGGGTCCTACAATGAGCAGTTCTTC. The encoded protein is CASIRTRGSYNEQFF.

The CDR3 DNA follows: TGTGCCAGCAGCTTCCGGACTAGCGGGGGGGCATTCGAAGATACGCAGTATTTT. Its translation: CASSFRTSGGAFEDTQYF. V is TRBV7-2 and J is TRBJ2-3, with 15 nucleotides matching TRBD2. CDR3 length: 18 amino acids. CDR1 is SGHTA, CDR2 FQGNSA, per germline. Losses at the gene ends were 3 bases for V and 5 bases for J; bases not matched to a gene: 9. Complete variable domain (other parts from reference TRBV7-2 and TRBJ2-3): GAGVSQSPSNKVTEKGKDVELRCDPISGHTALYWYRQSLGQGLEFLIYFQGNSAPDKSGLPSDRFSAERTGGSVSTLTIQRTQQEDSAVYLCASSFRTSGGAFEDTQYFGPGTRLTVL.

This chain joins TRBV7-2 and TRBJ2-5, with D perhaps TRBD2 (5 bases). Per the germline V gene, CDR1 is SGHTA and CDR2 is FQGNSA. CDR3 size: 14 residues. V was shortened by 4 bases and J by 1 base, with 10 bases between the two germline ends. The CDR3 is CASSYSRGQETQYF. In DNA, the CDR3 is TGTGCCAGCAGCTATAGTCGGGGCCAAGAGACCCAGTACTTC.

The J gene is TRBJ2-6, the V gene TRBV6-5, with D possibly matching TRBD1 (6 bases). From germline, CDR1 is MNHEY and CDR2 SVGAGI. V was pared by 7 bases and J by 8 bases, with 15 bases between. This CDR3 is built from 14 residues. The CDR3: CASKTGPETNVLTF. CDR3 sequence (DNA): TGTGCCAGCAAAACAGGGCCTGAGACCAACGTCCTGACTTTC.

The chain is built from TRBV4-1 and TRBJ1-2; tentatively, D is TRBD1 (5 bases). V lost 0 bases, J lost 4 bases, and 21 bases lay in between. The CDR3 runs 18 residues. Germline values: CDR1 MGHRA, CDR2 YSYEKL. This chain's CDR3 is CASSQDPTSRGLVYGYTF. The CDR3 nucleotides are TGCGCCAGCAGCCAAGATCCGACTTCAAGGGGCCTGGTCTATGGCTACACCTTC.

The chain links TRBV6-5 to TRBJ1-5; no clear D. This CDR3 contains 15 residues. Germline V lookup: CDR1 MNHEY, CDR2 SVGAGI. V shed 0 bases and J shed 6 bases, with 12 bases lying between them. CDR3: CASSYSPSRGQPQHF. The CDR3 DNA follows: TGTGCCAGCAGTTACTCCCCAAGCCGGGGTCAGCCCCAGCATTTT.